Sequencing of this T cell receptor beta chain was carried out in a study of T cell changes during pregnancy in multiple sclerosis. Produced via immunoSEQ multiplex PCR; TCRdb's table is partial and in-frame only. The data contain about 80,000 clones, roughly 94% of them singletons. Material: peripheral blood, obtained before pregnancy. This receptor was identified in a female donor with multiple sclerosis, enrolled in a pregnancy study.

Here the CDR3 reads CAISESSSTSGLYNEQFF. The CDR3 coding sequence is TGTGCCATCAGTGAGTCGAGCTCGACTAGCGGGTTGTACAATGAGCAGTTCTTC. The chain has TRBV10-3 and TRBJ2-1, with 10 nucleotides matching TRBD2. The CDR3 has 18 amino acids. J was trimmed by 4 bases and V by 0 bases; bases with no gene match: 9. Germline CDR1 ENHRY, CDR2 SYGVKD.